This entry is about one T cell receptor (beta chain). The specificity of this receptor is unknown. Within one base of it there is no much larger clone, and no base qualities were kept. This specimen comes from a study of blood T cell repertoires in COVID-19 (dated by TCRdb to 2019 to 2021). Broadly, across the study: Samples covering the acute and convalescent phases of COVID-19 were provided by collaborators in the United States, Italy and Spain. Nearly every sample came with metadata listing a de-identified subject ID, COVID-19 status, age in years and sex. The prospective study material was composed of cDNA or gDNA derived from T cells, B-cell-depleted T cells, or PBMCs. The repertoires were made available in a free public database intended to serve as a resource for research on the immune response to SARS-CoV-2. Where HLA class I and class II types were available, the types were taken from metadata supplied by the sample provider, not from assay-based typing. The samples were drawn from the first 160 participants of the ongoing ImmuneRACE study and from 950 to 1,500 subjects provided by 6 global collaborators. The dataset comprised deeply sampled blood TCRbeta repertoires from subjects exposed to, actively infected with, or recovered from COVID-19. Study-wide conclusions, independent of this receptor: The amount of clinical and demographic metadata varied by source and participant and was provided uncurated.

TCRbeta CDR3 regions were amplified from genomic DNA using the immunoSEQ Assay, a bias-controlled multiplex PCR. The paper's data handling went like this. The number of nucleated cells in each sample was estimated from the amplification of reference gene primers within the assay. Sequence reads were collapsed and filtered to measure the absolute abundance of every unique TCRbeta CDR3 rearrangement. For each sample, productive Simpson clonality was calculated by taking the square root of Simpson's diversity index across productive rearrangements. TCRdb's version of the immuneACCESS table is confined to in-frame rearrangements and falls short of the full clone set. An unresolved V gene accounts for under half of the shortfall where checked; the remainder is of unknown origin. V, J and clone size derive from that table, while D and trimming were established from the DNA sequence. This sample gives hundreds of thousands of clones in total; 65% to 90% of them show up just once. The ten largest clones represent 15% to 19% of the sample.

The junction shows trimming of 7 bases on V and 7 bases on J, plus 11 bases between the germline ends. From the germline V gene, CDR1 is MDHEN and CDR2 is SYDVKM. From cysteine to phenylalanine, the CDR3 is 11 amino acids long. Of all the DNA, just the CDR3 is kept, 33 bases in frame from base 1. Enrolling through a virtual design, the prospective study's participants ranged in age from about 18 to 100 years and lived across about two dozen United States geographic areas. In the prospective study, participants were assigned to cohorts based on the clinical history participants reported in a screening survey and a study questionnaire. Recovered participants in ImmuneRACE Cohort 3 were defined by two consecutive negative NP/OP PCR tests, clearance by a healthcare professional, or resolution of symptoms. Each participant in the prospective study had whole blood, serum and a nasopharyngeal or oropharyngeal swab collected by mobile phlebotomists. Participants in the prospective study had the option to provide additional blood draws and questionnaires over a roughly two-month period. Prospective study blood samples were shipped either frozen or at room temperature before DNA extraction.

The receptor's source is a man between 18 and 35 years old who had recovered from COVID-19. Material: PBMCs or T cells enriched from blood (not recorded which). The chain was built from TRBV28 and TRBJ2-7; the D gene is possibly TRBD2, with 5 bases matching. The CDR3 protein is CASTRVGEQYF. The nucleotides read TGTGCCAGCACGAGGGTAGGGGAGCAGTACTTC.